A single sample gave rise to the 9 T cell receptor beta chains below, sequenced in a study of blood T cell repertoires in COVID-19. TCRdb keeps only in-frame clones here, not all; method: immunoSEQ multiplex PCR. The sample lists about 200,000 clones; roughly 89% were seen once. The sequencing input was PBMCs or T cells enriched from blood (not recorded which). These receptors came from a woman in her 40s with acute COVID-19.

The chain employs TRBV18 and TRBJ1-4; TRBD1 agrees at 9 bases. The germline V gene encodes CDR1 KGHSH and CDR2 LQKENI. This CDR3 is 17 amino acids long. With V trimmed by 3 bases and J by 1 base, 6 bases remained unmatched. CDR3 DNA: TGTGCCAGCTCACCTGGGACAGGGCCTCTAACTAATGAAAAACTGTTTTTT. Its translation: CASSPGTGPLTNEKLFF.

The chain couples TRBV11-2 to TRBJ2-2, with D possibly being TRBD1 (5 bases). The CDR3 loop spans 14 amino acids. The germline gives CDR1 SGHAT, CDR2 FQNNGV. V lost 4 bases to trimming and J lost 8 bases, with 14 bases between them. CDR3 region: CASSSQRGSGELFF. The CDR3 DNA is TGTGCCAGCAGCTCCCAAAGGGGATCGGGGGAGCTGTTTTTT.

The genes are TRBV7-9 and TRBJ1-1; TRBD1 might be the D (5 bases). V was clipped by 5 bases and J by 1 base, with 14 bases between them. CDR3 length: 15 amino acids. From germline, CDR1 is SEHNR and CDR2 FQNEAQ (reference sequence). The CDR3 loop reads CASSRYDSSNTEAFF. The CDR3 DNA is TGTGCCAGCAGCCGTTATGACAGCTCGAACACTGAAGCTTTCTTT.

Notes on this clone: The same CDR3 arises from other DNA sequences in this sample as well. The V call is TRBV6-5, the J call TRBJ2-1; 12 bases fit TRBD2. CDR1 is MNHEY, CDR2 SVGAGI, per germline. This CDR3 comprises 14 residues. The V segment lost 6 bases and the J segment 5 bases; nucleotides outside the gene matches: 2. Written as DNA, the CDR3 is TGTGCCAGCAGCCGGACTAGCGGGAACAATGAGCAGTTCTTC. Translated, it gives CASSRTSGNNEQFF.

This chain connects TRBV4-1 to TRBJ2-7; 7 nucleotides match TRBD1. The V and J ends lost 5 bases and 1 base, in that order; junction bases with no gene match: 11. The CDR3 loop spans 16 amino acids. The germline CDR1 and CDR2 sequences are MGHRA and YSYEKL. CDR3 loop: CASSEKPTGESYEQYF. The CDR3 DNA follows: TGCGCCAGCAGCGAAAAGCCTACAGGGGAATCCTACGAGCAGTACTTC.

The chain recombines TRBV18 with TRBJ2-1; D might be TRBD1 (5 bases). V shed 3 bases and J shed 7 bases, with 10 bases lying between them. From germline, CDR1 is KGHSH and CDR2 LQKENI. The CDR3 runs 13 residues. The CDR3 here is CASSPLDKNEQFF. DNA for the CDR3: TGTGCCAGCTCACCCTTGGACAAGAATGAGCAGTTCTTC. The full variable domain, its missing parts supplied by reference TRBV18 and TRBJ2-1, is NAGVMQNPRHLVRRRGQEARLRCSPMKGHSHVYWYRQLPEEGLKFMVYLQKENIIDESGMPKERFSAEFPKEGPSILRIQQVVRGDSAAYFCASSPLDKNEQFFGPGTRLTVL.

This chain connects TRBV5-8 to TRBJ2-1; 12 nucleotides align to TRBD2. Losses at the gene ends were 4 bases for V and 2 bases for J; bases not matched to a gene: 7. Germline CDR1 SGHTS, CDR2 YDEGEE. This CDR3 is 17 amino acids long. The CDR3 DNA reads TGTGCCAGCAGCCCTACCGGGACTAGCGGGCCCTACAATGAGCAGTTCTTC. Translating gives CASSPTGTSGPYNEQFF.

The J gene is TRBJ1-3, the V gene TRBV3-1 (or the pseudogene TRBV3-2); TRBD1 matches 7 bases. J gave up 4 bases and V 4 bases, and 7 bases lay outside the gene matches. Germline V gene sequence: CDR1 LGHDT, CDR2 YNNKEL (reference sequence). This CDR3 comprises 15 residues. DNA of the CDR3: TGTGCCAGCAGCCTGGGACAGAGGGCCGGAAACACCATATATTTT. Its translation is CASSLGQRAGNTIYF.

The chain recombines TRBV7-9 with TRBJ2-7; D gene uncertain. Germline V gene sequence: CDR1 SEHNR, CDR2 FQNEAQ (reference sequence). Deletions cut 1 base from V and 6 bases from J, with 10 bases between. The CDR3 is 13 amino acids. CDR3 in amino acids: CASSLGVSSEQYF. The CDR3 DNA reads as TGTGCCAGCAGCTTAGGCGTGTCGAGCGAGCAGTACTTC.